Presented here are 17 T cell receptor beta chains from one specimen sequenced in a study of T cell responses to AZD1222 COVID-19 vaccine. The data were produced by immunoSEQ multiplex PCR, yet TCRdb's version contains in-frame clones alone and is incomplete. The sample consists of roughly 170,000 clones, approximately 93% of them appearing once. The sample consisted of peripheral blood, taken on day 0 of AZD1222 vaccination. The receptors originated from an adult in good health.

The chain is built from TRBV7-8 and TRBJ2-1, with D possibly TRBD2 on 6 matching bases. The V end lost 5 bases, the J end lost 6 bases, and 23 bases lay between the germline ends. Germline assignment: CDR1 SGHVS and CDR2 FQNEAQ. There are 17 residues in the CDR3. The CDR3 loop is CASSRGVVLAAINEQFF. In nucleotides, the CDR3 is TGTGCCAGCAGCCGAGGAGTCGTCTTAGCGGCGATCAATGAGCAGTTCTTC.

The gene calls are TRBV5-1 and TRBJ1-2; 10 nucleotides line up with TRBD1. The CDR3 runs to 16 residues. The germline V gene encodes CDR1 SGHRS and CDR2 YFSETQ. Trimming removed 0 bases from V and 5 bases from J; junction bases left unmatched: 7. The CDR3 DNA is TGCGCCAGCAGCTTGGGGGACAGGGGAACTGGGTATGGCTACACCTTC. This translates into CASSLGDRGTGYGYTF.

The genes are TRBV11-2 and TRBJ2-3; TRBD2 matches 9 bases. Losses at the gene ends were 2 bases for V and 4 bases for J; bases not matched to a gene: 7. In germline, CDR1 is SGHAT, CDR2 FQNNGV. There are 16 residues in the CDR3. The chain's CDR3 is CASSLNAGGPPDTQYF. The CDR3 region has the DNA TGTGCCAGCAGCTTAAATGCGGGGGGGCCACCAGATACGCAGTATTTT.

J is TRBJ2-7 and V is TRBV15, with 9 positions matching TRBD1. The CDR3 spans 15 residues. Germline V lookup: CDR1 LNHNV, CDR2 YYDKDF (reference sequence). Trimming at V came to 6 bases and at J to 1 base, leaving 7 bases not matched to a gene. The CDR3 DNA sequence: TGTGCCACCAGGGAGGGACAGGGATTTTCCTACGAGCAGTACTTC. It is translated as CATREGQGFSYEQYF.

The chain combines TRBV5-8 with TRBJ2-1; possible D gene TRBD2, 6 bases. The CDR3 is 17 residues long. Germline-derived CDR1 and CDR2 are SGHTS and YDEGEE. Trimming stripped 4 bases from V and 2 bases from J, with 19 bases between. This CDR3 is CASSDVPGASAYNEQFF. The CDR3 nucleotides are TGTGCCAGCAGCGACGTCCCCGGGGCTAGCGCCTACAATGAGCAGTTCTTC.

This chain links TRBV2 with TRBJ2-2; D is ambiguous. CDR3 length: 11 amino acids. Germline V gene sequence: CDR1 SNHLY, CDR2 FYNNEI. V was clipped by 4 bases and J by 7 bases, with 4 bases between them. CDR3 residues: CASSVGGELFF. DNA of the CDR3: TGTGCCAGCAGTGTAGGCGGGGAGCTGTTTTTT.

This clone came up once. The J gene is TRBJ1-1, the V gene TRBV7-8; D is ambiguous. Trimming took 0 bases from V and 1 from J, leaving 3 bases between them. Germline assignment: CDR1 SGHVS and CDR2 FQNEAQ. This CDR3 spans 13 amino acids. The CDR3 loop reads CASSLAGNTEAFF. CDR3 nucleotides: TGTGCCAGCAGCTTAGCCGGGAACACTGAAGCTTTCTTT.

This chain joins TRBV7-2 and TRBJ2-1; 7 bases are a match to TRBD1. From germline, CDR1 is SGHTA and CDR2 FQGNSA. Trimming cost V 6 bases and J 4 bases; bases outside gene matches: 6. The CDR3 sequence is 14 residues long. As DNA, the CDR3 is TGTGCCAGCAGTCTTGGGACAGATTACAATGAGCAGTTCTTC. Protein sequence: CASSLGTDYNEQFF.

V is TRBV27 and J is TRBJ2-2; D remains ambiguous. V lost 2 bases to trimming and J lost 1 base, with 2 bases between them. CDR1 is MNHEY and CDR2 is SMNVEV in the germline V gene (reference sequence). The CDR3 spans 13 residues. The CDR3 is CASSLRNTGELFF. The CDR3 bases are TGTGCCAGCAGTTTAAGGAACACCGGGGAGCTGTTTTTT.

CDR3 in DNA: TGTGCCAGTAATAGAGACAGTACCTATAATTCACCCCTCCACTTT. This codes for CASNRDSTYNSPLHF. The chain links TRBV19 to TRBJ1-6; D might be TRBD1 (5 bases). CDR3 length: 15 amino acids. Per the germline V gene, CDR1 is LNHDA and CDR2 is SQIVND (reference sequence). V was trimmed by 7 bases and J by 2 bases, leaving 12 bases between them.

This chain joins TRBV15 and TRBJ1-2; no definite D call. The germline CDR1 and CDR2 sequences are LNHNV and YYDKDF (reference sequence). V lost 0 bases, J lost 3 bases, and 11 bases lay in between. This CDR3 is 15 amino acids long. DNA for the CDR3: TGTGCCACCAGCAGAGATCGAGAGCTCTACTATGGCTACACCTTC. This gives the protein CATSRDRELYYGYTF. The variable domain in full, with the rest retrieved from reference TRBV15 and TRBJ1-2, is DAMVIQNPRYQVTQFGKPVTLSCSQTLNHNVMYWYQQKSSQAPKLLFHYYDKDFNNEADTPDNFQSRRPNTSFCFLDIRSPGLGDTAMYLCATSRDRELYYGYTFGSGTRLTVV.

The chain uses TRBV12-5 and TRBJ2-3; weak D call: TRBD2 (6 bases). The V gene lost 2 bases and the J gene lost 3 bases, with 21 bases spanning the gap. Germline loops: CDR1 LGHNT, CDR2 FRNRAP. The CDR3 runs to 18 residues. The CDR3 spells CASGLLRMGRGRTDTQYF. The CDR3 DNA sequence: TGTGCTAGTGGTTTGCTACGAATGGGACGAGGGAGGACAGATACGCAGTATTTT. The full variable domain, in which reference TRBV12-5 and TRBJ2-3 provide the parts outside the CDR3, is DARVTQTPRHKVTEMGQEVTMRCQPILGHNTVFWYRQTMMQGLELLAYFRNRAPLDDSGMPKDRFSAEMPDATLATLKIQPSEPRDSAVYFCASGLLRMGRGRTDTQYFGPGTRLTVL.

The chain uses TRBV2 and TRBJ1-2; tentatively, D is TRBD1 (5 bases). Looked up from germline, CDR1 is SNHLY and CDR2 is FYNNEI. The V end lost 2 bases, the J end lost 7 bases, and 17 bases lay between the germline ends. CDR3 length: 15 amino acids. This CDR3 reads CASSEWEGIRVGYTF. In DNA, the CDR3 is TGTGCCAGCAGTGAATGGGAGGGAATCAGGGTTGGCTACACCTTC. Together with reference TRBV2 and TRBJ1-2, the CDR3 gives the full variable domain: EPEVTQTPSHQVTQMGQEVILRCVPISNHLYFYWYRQILGQKVEFLVSFYNNEISEKSEIFDDQFSVERPDGSNFTLKIRSTKLEDSAMYFCASSEWEGIRVGYTFGSGTRLTVV.

A remark on this clone: Other DNA sequences in this specimen translate into the identical CDR3. The chain joins TRBV28 to TRBJ2-2; D is undetermined. Germline CDR1 reads MDHEN; CDR2 reads SYDVKM. The CDR3 is made up of 13 amino acids. Trimming took off 6 bases at V and 6 bases at J, with 11 bases between the two ends. CDR3 nucleotide sequence: TGTGCCAGCAGAAAGGCAGGAGCCGGGGAGCTGTTTTTT. Protein product: CASRKAGAGELFF. Variable domain in full (rest from reference TRBV28 and TRBJ2-2): DVKVTQSSRYLVKRTGEKVFLECVQDMDHENMFWYRQDPGLGLRLIYFSYDVKMKEKGDIPEGYSVSREKKERFSLILESASTNQTSMYLCASRKAGAGELFFGEGSRLTVL.

J is TRBJ1-3 and V is TRBV28, with a possible D match to TRBD1 (6 bases). Germline assignment: CDR1 MDHEN and CDR2 SYDVKM. CDR3 length equals 14 residues. V shed 3 bases and J shed 2 bases, with 8 bases lying between them. This CDR3 reads CASSLDSTGNTIYF. The CDR3 coding sequence is TGTGCCAGCAGTTTGGACAGCACTGGAAACACCATATATTTT.

This clone was picked up one time. The J gene is TRBJ1-1, the V gene TRBV4-3; D is perhaps TRBD1 (6 bases). This CDR3 is built from 15 residues. The germline V and J ends were trimmed by 0 bases and 5 bases, with 13 bases remaining between them. Germline V gene lookup returns CDR1 LGHNA and CDR2 YSLEER. The DNA of the CDR3 is TGCGCCAGCAGCCAAGACCGGGGGCAGGGAACTGAAGCTTTCTTT. Encoded protein: CASSQDRGQGTEAFF.

This rearrangement joins TRBV13 to TRBJ2-7, with D unresolved. CDR3 size: 15 residues. V was trimmed by 5 bases and J by 5 bases, leaving 19 bases between them. Germline V CDR1 and CDR2: PRHDT, FYEKMQ (reference sequence). CDR3 sequence reads: CASSTRKGQADEQYF. CDR3 coding DNA: TGTGCCAGCAGCACACGTAAGGGCCAGGCGGACGAGCAGTACTTC.